A selection of T cell receptor beta chains follows, all from one sample in a study of spatial heterogeneity in lung cancer. TCRdb redid the calling of the 5' RACE reads with MiXCR, one entry per CDR3 protein. Counted here are about 52,000 distinct CDR3 sequences, roughly 7% occurring once; the ten biggest clones make up about 3%. The sequencing used PBMCs, collected at surgery. The receptors stem from a female donor with early-stage non-small cell lung cancer. Each CDR3 is given without its conserved first and last residue. Fields, in order: V gene, J gene, CDR3 protein.

V gene: TRBV2; J gene: TRBJ2-5; CDR3 protein: ASRRDGRGETQY
V gene: TRBV7-3; J gene: TRBJ2-1; CDR3 protein: ASSYGSSDEQF
V gene: TRBV29-1; J gene: TRBJ1-2; CDR3 protein: SVEERSSQYGYT
V gene: TRBV29-1; J gene: TRBJ1-1; CDR3 protein: SVATGMDTEAF
V gene: TRBV7-8; J gene: TRBJ2-7; CDR3 protein: ASSAGTWSGQQRGYEQY
V gene: TRBV28; J gene: TRBJ2-1; CDR3 protein: ASSLSLQGEDEQF
V gene: TRBV7-2; J gene: TRBJ1-3; CDR3 protein: ASSLLSTGGNTIY
V gene: TRBV6-2/TRBV6-3; J gene: TRBJ1-1; CDR3 protein: ASSSLRGTEAF
V gene: TRBV18; J gene: TRBJ1-5; CDR3 protein: ASSPGNGNQPQH
V gene: TRBV7-9; J gene: TRBJ2-1; CDR3 protein: ASSFNNEQF
V gene: TRBV20-1; J gene: TRBJ2-3; CDR3 protein: SARGAGFADTQY
V gene: TRBV5-1; J gene: TRBJ2-2; CDR3 protein: ASSLGLPNTGELF
V gene: TRBV12-3/TRBV12-4; J gene: TRBJ1-6; CDR3 protein: ASSRRRLYNSPLH
V gene: TRBV7-9; J gene: TRBJ1-1; CDR3 protein: ASSFGWPQNTEAF
V gene: TRBV19; J gene: TRBJ2-2; CDR3 protein: ASKARANTGELF